The clone carrying this TCR beta chain was picked up one time. This entry comes from a study of shared clonotypes between healthy human individuals. Running of the assay took place at deep level. Some clones are missing from TCRdb's copy, which holds only in-frame ones; the method was immunoSEQ multiplex PCR. The sample lists around 2.3 million clones; approximately 96% were seen once. This CDR3 has 14 residues. V was pared by 1 base and J by 5 bases, with 1 base of the junction left unmatched. Germline CDR1 and CDR2: SGHNT and YENEEA. The chain employs TRBV11-3 and TRBJ1-5, with 8 bases lining up with TRBD1. The specimen sequenced was naive CD4+ T cells sorted from blood. The subset was: CD45RA+ positively selected. The clonotype was recovered from a man in his late teens or twenties in good health. DNA for the CDR3: TGTGCCAGCAGCTTAGTGACAGGGGATCAGCCCCAGCATTTT. It codes for CASSLVTGDQPQHF. The variable domain in full, completed from reference TRBV11-3 and TRBJ1-5, reads EAGVVQSPRYKIIEKKQPVAFWCNPISGHNTLYWYLQNLGQGPELLIRYENEEAVDDSQLPKDRFSAERLKGVDSTLKIQPAELGDSAVYLCASSLVTGDQPQHFGDGTRLSIL.